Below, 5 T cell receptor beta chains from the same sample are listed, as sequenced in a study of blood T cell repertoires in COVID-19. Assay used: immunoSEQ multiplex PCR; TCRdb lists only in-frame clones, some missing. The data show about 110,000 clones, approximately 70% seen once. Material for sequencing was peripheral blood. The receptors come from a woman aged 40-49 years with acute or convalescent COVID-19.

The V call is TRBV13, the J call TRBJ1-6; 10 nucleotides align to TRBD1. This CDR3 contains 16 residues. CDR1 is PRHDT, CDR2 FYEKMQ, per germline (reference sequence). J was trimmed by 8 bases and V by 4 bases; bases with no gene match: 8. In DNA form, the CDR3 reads TGTGCCAGCAGCTCATTTCGAGGGACAGGGGATTCACCCCTCCACTTT. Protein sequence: CASSSFRGTGDSPLHF.

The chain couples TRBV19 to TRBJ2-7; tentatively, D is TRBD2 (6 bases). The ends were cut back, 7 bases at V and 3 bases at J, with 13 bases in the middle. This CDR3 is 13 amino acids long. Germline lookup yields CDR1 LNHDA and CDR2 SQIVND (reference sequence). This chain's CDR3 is CASNRERGYEQYF. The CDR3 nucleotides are TGTGCCAGTAATCGGGAGCGAGGCTACGAGCAGTACTTC.

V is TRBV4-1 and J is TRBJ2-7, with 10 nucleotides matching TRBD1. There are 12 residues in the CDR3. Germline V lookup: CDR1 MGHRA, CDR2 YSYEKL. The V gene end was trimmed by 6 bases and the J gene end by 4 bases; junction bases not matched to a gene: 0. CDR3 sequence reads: CASRGQGYEQYF. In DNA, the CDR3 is TGCGCCAGCAGGGGACAGGGGTACGAGCAGTACTTC.

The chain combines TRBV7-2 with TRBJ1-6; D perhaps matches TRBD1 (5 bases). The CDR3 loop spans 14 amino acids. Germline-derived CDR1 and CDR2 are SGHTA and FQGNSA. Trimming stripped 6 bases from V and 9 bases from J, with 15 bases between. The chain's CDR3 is CASRSQGSSSPLHF. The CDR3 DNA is TGTGCCAGCAGGTCTCAGGGCTCCAGTTCACCCCTCCACTTT.

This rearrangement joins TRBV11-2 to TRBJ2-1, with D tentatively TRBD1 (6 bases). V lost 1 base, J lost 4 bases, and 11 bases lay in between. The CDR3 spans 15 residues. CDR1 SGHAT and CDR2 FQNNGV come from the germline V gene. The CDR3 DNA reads TGTGCCAGCAGCTTAGTAGTGGGGGCATACAATGAGCAGTTCTTC. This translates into CASSLVVGAYNEQFF.